This TCR beta chain was sequenced during a study of OX40 agonist ivuxolimab in advanced cancers. Study observations and caveats: Antigen specificity was not determined for the expanded peripheral T cells.

On this clone: The antigen is not known.

Some clones are missing from TCRdb's copy, which holds only in-frame ones; the method was immunoSEQ multiplex PCR. Of fewer than 85,000 clones listed, 65% to 90% are singletons. Trimming took 4 bases from V and 8 from J; bases not matched to a gene: 7. The CDR3 is 13 residues long. The germline gives CDR1 SEHNR, CDR2 FQNEAQ (reference sequence). This clonotype was obtained from an adult with an advanced solid tumor such as melanoma, head and neck, liver or kidney cancer. The sequencing used CD4+ or CD8+ T cells sorted from blood, collected in a trial of the OX40 agonist ivuxolimab. The chain combines TRBV7-9 with TRBJ2-7; 8 positions match TRBD1. The CDR3 reads CASSSGTGRKQYF. CDR3 sequence (DNA): TGTGCCAGCAGCTCAGGGACAGGTCGGAAGCAGTACTTC.